These 25 T cell receptor beta chains share one sample of origin, sequenced in a study of T cell changes during pregnancy in multiple sclerosis. The data were produced by immunoSEQ multiplex PCR, yet TCRdb's version contains in-frame clones alone and is incomplete. There are about 41,000 clones in the sample; roughly nine tenths occur only once, and more than 0.55% lies in the top ten. Sequencing used CD4+ T cells from peripheral blood mononuclear cells, obtained in the first trimester of pregnancy. Receptor source: a female donor with multiple sclerosis, enrolled in a pregnancy study.

The chain couples TRBV4-3 to TRBJ2-1; possible D gene TRBD1, 5 bases. Trimming removed 4 bases at V and 9 bases at J, with 16 bases between. The CDR3 covers 14 residues. Germline lookup yields CDR1 LGHNA and CDR2 YSLEER. The CDR3 loop is CASSLVQGISEQFF. CDR3 in DNA: TGCGCCAGCAGCCTAGTGCAGGGTATCAGTGAGCAGTTCTTC.

This clone has a single count. The rearrangement links TRBV5-1 to TRBJ2-5, with D possibly TRBD1 on 6 matching bases. CDR3 size: 14 residues. Trimming removed 0 bases from V and 1 base from J, with 7 bases in between. From germline, CDR1 is SGHRS and CDR2 YFSETQ. The CDR3 DNA reads as TGCGCCAGCAGCTTGGGACAGGCCCAAGAGACCCAGTACTTC. It codes for CASSLGQAQETQYF. The full variable domain, rest sourced from reference TRBV5-1 and TRBJ2-5, is KAGVTQTPRYLIKTRGQQVTLSCSPISGHRSVSWYQQTPGQGLQFLFEYFSETQRNKGNFPGRFSGRQFSNSRSEMNVSTLELGDSALYLCASSLGQAQETQYFGPGTRLLVL.

The chain combines TRBV9 with TRBJ2-7; TRBD1 matches 7 bases. The CDR3 totals 17 residues. Per the germline V gene, CDR1 is SGDLS and CDR2 is YYNGEE. V lost 3 bases and J lost 5; bases outside the gene matches: 17. CDR3 protein: CASSASRDRANFHEQYF. As DNA, the CDR3 is TGTGCCAGCAGCGCTTCTCGAGACAGGGCTAACTTCCACGAGCAGTACTTC.

This chain joins TRBV9 and TRBJ2-7; 7 nucleotides agree with TRBD2. The CDR3 has 16 amino acids. The V segment lost 0 bases and the J segment 2 bases; nucleotides outside the gene matches: 8. CDR1 and CDR2 from the germline V gene are SGDLS and YYNGEE. The CDR3 DNA reads TGTGCCAGCAGCGTAGCTCCCCTAGCGGCCCCCTACGAGCAGTACTTC. This sequence encodes CASSVAPLAAPYEQYF.

The chain combines TRBV15 with TRBJ1-2, with 7 bases lining up with TRBD1. The CDR3 totals 16 residues. V lost 5 bases, J lost 7 bases, and 16 bases stayed unmatched. CDR1 is LNHNV, CDR2 YYDKDF, per germline (reference sequence). In DNA, the CDR3 is TGTGCCACCAGCCCATTTACCGGAGGGGGCGCAGGTGGCTACACCTTC. This translates into CATSPFTGGGAGGYTF.

The chain carries TRBV28 and TRBJ2-3; D gene unclear. Per the germline V gene, CDR1 is MDHEN and CDR2 is SYDVKM. V lost 3 bases to trimming and J lost 2 bases, with 6 bases between them. This CDR3 spans 13 amino acids. For the CDR3, the DNA is TGTGCCAGCAGTTTTAGTCTCACAGATACGCAGTATTTT. Its translation is CASSFSLTDTQYF.

This clone was detected once. The rearrangement uses TRBV7-9 and TRBJ1-1; 8 bases are a match to TRBD1. CDR3 size: 14 residues. Germline V gene lookup returns CDR1 SEHNR and CDR2 FQNEAQ (reference sequence). V lost 1 base and J lost 8; bases outside the gene matches: 6. In DNA form, the CDR3 reads TGTGCCAGCAGCTTAGTCTCACAGGGGGAGGAAGCTTTCTTT. Translation: CASSLVSQGEEAFF. Based on the CDR3 plus reference TRBV7-9 and TRBJ1-1, the full variable domain is DTGVSQNPRHKITKRGQNVTFRCDPISEHNRLYWYRQTLGQGPEFLTYFQNEAQLEKSRLLSDRFSAERPKGSFSTLEIQRTEQGDSAMYLCASSLVSQGEEAFFGQGTRLTVV.

V gene TRBV6-4 combines with J gene TRBJ2-3; D not resolved. The CDR3 totals 11 residues. Trimming shortened V by 8 bases and J by 6 bases, and 9 bases separated the two germline ends. In germline, CDR1 is MRHNA, CDR2 SNTAGT. In DNA form, the CDR3 reads TGTGCCAGCCCAGGTAGGGATACGCAGTATTTT. It translates to CASPGRDTQYF.

V and J are TRBV7-9 and TRBJ2-1, with D perhaps matching TRBD2 (6 bases). The CDR3 loop spans 16 amino acids. Deletions cut 4 bases from V and 2 bases from J, with 15 bases between. Germline lookup yields CDR1 SEHNR and CDR2 FQNEAQ (reference sequence). CDR3 DNA sequence: TGTGCCAGCAGCTCACCGCGAGGGAGGACCTACAATGAGCAGTTCTTC. It is translated as CASSSPRGRTYNEQFF.

The genes are TRBV18 and TRBJ2-7, with 13 bases lining up with TRBD2. The germline V gene has CDR1 KGHSH and CDR2 LQKENI. The CDR3 runs 15 residues. V lost 5 bases and J lost 6; bases outside the gene matches: 7. CDR3 DNA: TGTGCCAGCTCATCCACTAGCGGGAGGGCAGTCGAGCAGTACTTC. Encoded protein: CASSSTSGRAVEQYF.

This chain links TRBV6-6 with TRBJ1-3, with D perhaps matching TRBD1 (5 bases). V was shortened by 6 bases and J by 4 bases, with 19 bases between the two germline ends. Per the germline V gene, CDR1 is MNHNY and CDR2 is SVGAGI (reference sequence). The CDR3 has 16 residues. CDR3 amino acids: CASSSGVGTLGNTIYF. DNA of the CDR3: TGTGCCAGCAGCTCGGGCGTGGGGACTTTAGGAAACACCATATATTTT.

The chain carries TRBV7-8 and TRBJ2-7; D is perhaps TRBD1 (6 bases). In germline, CDR1 is SGHVS, CDR2 FQNEAQ. The CDR3 is 15 amino acids. V was trimmed by 5 bases and J by 0 bases, leaving 14 bases between them. CDR3 region: CASSPRDTTSYEQYF. In nucleotides, the CDR3 is TGTGCCAGCAGCCCGAGGGACACGACCTCCTACGAGCAGTACTTC.

In its sample, this clone was seen a few times. V is TRBV18 and J is TRBJ2-7; maybe TRBD1 (7 bases). This CDR3 spans 15 amino acids. V gave up 4 bases and J gave up 6 bases, with 19 bases separating them. The germline V gene has CDR1 KGHSH and CDR2 LQKENI. The CDR3 DNA reads TGTGCCAGCTCACGCGTTAGACAGGGACTCAGCGAGCAGTACTTC. As protein: CASSRVRQGLSEQYF.

The rearrangement links TRBV7-9 to TRBJ2-1; 8 nucleotides align to TRBD2. The CDR3 spans 15 residues. J gave up 7 bases and V 2 bases, and 7 bases lay outside the gene matches. Looked up from germline, CDR1 is SEHNR and CDR2 is FQNEAQ (reference sequence). CDR3 nucleotide sequence: TGTGCCAGCAGCTTATATGCGGGGGGCTCGAATGAGCAGTTCTTC. Translation gives CASSLYAGGSNEQFF.

The genes are TRBV7-2 and TRBJ2-3, with D unresolved. Trimming took 1 base from V and 2 from J, leaving 4 bases between them. The CDR3 extends over 13 amino acids. The germline V gene has CDR1 SGHTA and CDR2 FQGNSA. CDR3 in DNA: TGTGCCAGCAGCTTAGACTACACAGATACGCAGTATTTT. Translating gives CASSLDYTDTQYF.

Only one count was recorded for this clone. The chain joins TRBV14 to TRBJ2-1, with TRBD2 matching 14 bases. The germline CDR1 and CDR2 sequences are SGHDN and FVKESK. The CDR3 runs to 19 residues. V was clipped by 4 bases and J by 6 bases; unmatched bases: 14. CDR3 region: CASSRMLGTSGSSVNEQFF. The CDR3 region has the DNA TGTGCCAGCAGCCGGATGCTTGGGACTAGCGGGAGTTCGGTCAATGAGCAGTTCTTC.

V and J are TRBV12-5 and TRBJ2-1; possibly TRBD2 for D (6 bases). CDR3 length: 15 residues. CDR1 is LGHNT and CDR2 is FRNRAP in the germline V gene. V shed 3 bases and J shed 7 bases, with 16 bases lying between them. CDR3 residues: CASGFPRGGDNEQFF. The CDR3 DNA reads TGTGCTAGTGGTTTCCCCCGGGGCGGGGATAATGAGCAGTTCTTC.

The rearrangement uses TRBV6-5 and TRBJ2-1; the match to TRBD2 covers 10 bases. With 7 bases clipped from V and 7 bases from J, the junction kept 7 bases outside the gene matches. The CDR3 has 14 residues. The V gene's germline CDR1 is MNHEY and CDR2 SVGAGI. CDR3 sequence: CASKPSGSNNEQFF. CDR3 in DNA: TGTGCCAGCAAACCTAGCGGGAGTAATAATGAGCAGTTCTTC.

This clone was detected once. The CDR3 DNA follows: TGTGCCAGCAGCTTAGAAGGGGGCACCGGGGAGCTGTTTTTT. Its protein is CASSLEGGTGELFF. The V call is TRBV11-2, the J call TRBJ2-2; TRBD1 might be the D (6 bases). The length of the CDR3 is 14 residues. Trimming pared 0 bases from V and 4 bases from J, leaving 6 bases between. CDR1 is SGHAT, CDR2 FQNNGV, per germline.

The sample holds one count of this clone. The rearrangement uses TRBV15 and TRBJ2-7; D unclear. Per the germline V gene, CDR1 is LNHNV and CDR2 is YYDKDF (reference sequence). Deletions cut 5 bases from V and 4 bases from J, with 9 bases between. The length of the CDR3 is 12 residues. CDR3 amino acids: CATSGDTYEQYF. The CDR3 DNA reads as TGTGCCACCAGCGGTGACACGTACGAGCAGTACTTC.

V usage is TRBV29-1 and J usage is TRBJ2-3; 7 nucleotides agree with TRBD2. The CDR3 extends over 14 amino acids. The junction had 6 bases not matched to a gene; V was cut back by 4 bases and J by 2 bases. Germline CDR1 SQVTM, CDR2 ANQGSEA. CDR3 in DNA: TGCAGCGTTGTTCTAGCGGCAACCACAGATACGCAGTATTTT. This gives the protein CSVVLAATTDTQYF.

The CDR3 region is CASSQVSGSRNQPQHF. CDR3 DNA: TGTGCCAGCAGCCAAGTATCGGGATCAAGAAATCAGCCCCAGCATTTT. The rearrangement links TRBV4-2 to TRBJ1-5, with D unresolved. The germline V gene encodes CDR1 LGHNA and CDR2 YNFKEQ. The V end was cut by 1 base, the J end by 4 bases, with 14 bases between. The CDR3 spans 16 residues.

The chain joins TRBV19 to TRBJ2-7; the D is unclear. The germline V gene has CDR1 LNHDA and CDR2 SQIVND (reference sequence). V was cut by 4 bases and J by 7 bases, with 14 bases left in between. This CDR3 spans 13 amino acids. In DNA form, the CDR3 reads TGTGCCAGTAGTAGGGCTGACGGTGTAGAGCAGTACTTC. It yields the protein CASSRADGVEQYF.

The CDR3 DNA reads TGTGCCTGGAGTCTAGTGAGGGGGCAAGAGACCCAGTACTTC. Amino acid sequence: CAWSLVRGQETQYF. V is TRBV30 and J is TRBJ2-5, with a tentative D call TRBD1 (6 bases). The CDR3 length is 14 residues. With 2 bases removed from V and 2 bases from J, the gap between germline ends came to 12 bases. Germline V gives CDR1 GTSNPN, CDR2 SVGIG (reference sequence).

This chain links TRBV6-6 with TRBJ2-5; TRBD1 aligns across 7 bases. J was trimmed by 0 bases and V by 2 bases; bases with no gene match: 3. The germline gives CDR1 MNHNY, CDR2 SVGAGI (reference sequence). CDR3 length: 15 residues. The CDR3 here is CASSYPTGNQETQYF. The DNA for the CDR3 is TGTGCCAGCAGTTACCCGACAGGGAACCAAGAGACCCAGTACTTC.